The 23 T cell receptor beta chains reported below all come from one sample, sequenced in a study of T-cell reconstitution after alpha-beta-depleted transplantation in children. No antigen has been assigned to these receptors. Unique molecular identifiers were built into the TCRbeta library. TCRdb ran MiXCR on the PCR reads and lists one entry per CDR3 protein. This table holds 30,000 to 40,000 distinct CDR3 sequences, around 7% found once. Study-level results: Several hundred rapidly expanded clones from non-depleted graft cells reportedly supplied alpha-beta T cells about two months post-transplant.

Specimen: peripheral blood, collected 60 days after TCRalphabeta/CD19-depleted stem cell transplant. Every receptor here comes from a child younger than two who had a stem cell transplant for acute myeloid leukemia, so the T cells may come from the graft donor.

This clonotype has a count of ten or more. The chain is built from TRBV20-1 and TRBJ1-1; tentative D call: TRBD1 (6 bases). CDR3 length: 13 residues. Germline loops: CDR1 DFQATT, CDR2 SNEGSKA (reference sequence). Deletions cut 7 bases from V and 0 bases from J, with 12 bases between. CDR3 DNA sequence: TGCAGTGTTCGGACAGCGCTGAACACTGAAGCTTTCTTT. Its translation: CSVRTALNTEAFF.

This clonotype was picked up many times. The chain recombines TRBV28 with TRBJ2-6, with D tentatively TRBD2 (5 bases). V was clipped by 2 bases and J by 4 bases, with 9 bases between them. Germline CDR1 is MDHEN and CDR2 is SYDVKM. The CDR3 length is 15 residues. CDR3 loop: CASSLRGPGANVLTF. The DNA of the CDR3 is TGTGCCAGCAGTTTACGAGGGCCCGGGGCCAACGTCCTGACTTTC. Variable domain in full (rest from reference TRBV28 and TRBJ2-6): DVKVTQSSRYLVKRTGEKVFLECVQDMDHENMFWYRQDPGLGLRLIYFSYDVKMKEKGDIPEGYSVSREKKERFSLILESASTNQTSMYLCASSLRGPGANVLTFGAGSRLTVL.

This clonotype was observed at least ten times. The chain uses TRBV12-3 or TRBV12-4 and TRBJ2-1, with D uncertain. Trimming removed 2 bases at V and 9 bases at J, with 14 bases between. CDR3 length equals 14 residues. The CDR3 is CASSLPDASSEQFF. The CDR3 nucleotides are TGTGCCAGCAGTTTACCGGACGCCTCGAGTGAGCAGTTCTTC.

In this sample, this clonotype turned up many times. In nucleotides, the CDR3 is TGTGCCAGCAGCCCTGCTAACACTGAAGCTTTCTTT. Protein product: CASSPANTEAFF. The rearrangement joins TRBV11-1 to TRBJ1-1; D call uncertain. Trimming stripped 5 bases from V and 2 bases from J, with 6 bases between. CDR1 is SGHAT, CDR2 FQDESV, per germline (reference sequence). The CDR3 contains 12 residues.

In its sample, this clonotype was seen many times. The V and J genes are TRBV7-9 and TRBJ1-5; tentatively, D is TRBD1 (6 bases). V lost 5 bases, J lost 6 bases, and 11 bases lay in between. CDR3 size: 13 residues. Germline V lookup: CDR1 SEHNR, CDR2 FQNEAQ (reference sequence). The CDR3 DNA sequence: TGTGCCAGCAGCCGACAGGACGGTCAGCCCCAGCATTTT. Translation gives CASSRQDGQPQHF. The entire variable domain, with the rest obtained from reference TRBV7-9 and TRBJ1-5, is as follows: DTGVSQNPRHKITKRGQNVTFRCDPISEHNRLYWYRQTLGQGPEFLTYFQNEAQLEKSRLLSDRFSAERPKGSFSTLEIQRTEQGDSAMYLCASSRQDGQPQHFGDGTRLSIL.

This clonotype was counted ten times or more. J is TRBJ1-5 and V is TRBV6-5; unclear D gene. The CDR3 loop spans 13 amino acids. V shed 5 bases and J shed 2 bases, with 7 bases lying between them. Germline CDR1 and CDR2: MNHEY and SVGAGI. CDR3 protein: CASSPPGNQPQHF. The CDR3 nucleotides read TGTGCCAGCAGTCCCCCCGGCAATCAGCCCCAGCATTTT.

This clonotype was detected many times. This chain uses TRBV9 with TRBJ2-1; the match to TRBD2 covers 14 bases. The germline V gene has CDR1 SGDLS and CDR2 YYNGEE. V shed 4 bases and J 1 base; nucleotides not matched to a gene: 1. This CDR3 is built from 16 residues. CDR3 protein: CASSRTSGRSYNEQFF. CDR3 in DNA: TGTGCCAGCAGCCGGACTAGCGGGAGGTCCTACAATGAGCAGTTCTTC.

Ten or more counts support this clonotype. The rearrangement links TRBV11-2 to TRBJ2-7; 9 bases agree with TRBD1. J gave up 5 bases and V 3 bases, and 5 bases lay outside the gene matches. This CDR3 has 14 amino acids. Germline loops: CDR1 SGHAT, CDR2 FQNNGV. CDR3 residues: CASSLGTGRNEQYF. The CDR3 DNA sequence: TGTGCCAGCAGCTTGGGGACAGGGAGGAACGAGCAGTACTTC.

This clonotype was observed at least ten times. The J gene is TRBJ2-2, the V gene TRBV9; D not resolved. Germline CDR1 and CDR2: SGDLS and YYNGEE. Trimming pared 0 bases from V and 6 bases from J, leaving 6 bases between. This CDR3 region has 13 residues. The CDR3 is CASSVEAAGELFF. The CDR3 DNA follows: TGTGCCAGCAGCGTAGAGGCGGCCGGGGAGCTGTTTTTT.

The chain combines TRBV19 with TRBJ1-5; possible D gene TRBD1, 6 bases. The CDR3 is 14 residues long. Trimming removed 5 bases from V and 3 bases from J, with 11 bases in between. Germline V lookup: CDR1 LNHDA, CDR2 SQIVND (reference sequence). The CDR3 spells CASSPDSPNQPQHF. The CDR3 DNA is TGTGCCAGTAGTCCGGACAGCCCCAATCAGCCCCAGCATTTT.

This clonotype was counted at least ten times. The V call is TRBV3-1, the J call TRBJ2-5; possible D gene TRBD1, 5 bases. The CDR3 is made up of 18 amino acids. Germline values: CDR1 LGHDT, CDR2 YNNKEL (reference sequence). The V and J ends lost 0 bases and 1 base respectively, with 18 bases between them. The CDR3 region is CASSQEWVGARIQETQYF. As DNA, the CDR3 is TGTGCCAGCAGCCAAGAATGGGTAGGGGCGCGGATCCAAGAGACCCAGTACTTC.

The chain couples TRBV10-3 to TRBJ1-2; D is unresolved. The CDR3 is 15 residues long. Deletions cut 8 bases from V and 0 bases from J, with 16 bases between. CDR1 is ENHRY and CDR2 is SYGVKD in the germline V gene. CDR3: CAIGSTGFANYGYTF. The CDR3 DNA is TGTGCCATCGGTTCGACCGGATTCGCTAACTATGGCTACACCTTC.

This clonotype showed up many times. J is TRBJ2-1 and V is TRBV12-3 or TRBV12-4; D is ambiguous. V lost 10 bases, J lost 15 bases, and 10 bases lay in between. The CDR3 spans 8 residues. CDR3 DNA: TGTGCCACCCCCCAGCGGTTCTTC. It codes for CATPQRFF.

This clonotype was seen many times. The chain is built from TRBV24-1 and TRBJ1-2, with D unresolved. The germline CDR1 and CDR2 sequences are KGHDR and SFDVKD. Trimming took 3 bases from V and 2 from J, leaving 12 bases between them. The CDR3 has 15 amino acids. The CDR3 region has the DNA TGTGCCACCAGTGATGCACGCCTTGTCAACTATGGCTACACCTTC. Amino acid sequence: CATSDARLVNYGYTF.

This clonotype was seen many times. V gene TRBV12-3 or TRBV12-4 combines with J gene TRBJ2-5, with 12 bases identical to TRBD2. The CDR3 is 14 residues long. V lost 5 bases, J lost 4 bases, and 2 bases stayed unmatched. CDR3 in DNA: TGTGCCAGCAGTCGACTAGCGGGAGCAGAGACCCAGTACTTC. Translating gives CASSRLAGAETQYF.

This clonotype was counted only a few times. The chain links TRBV27 to TRBJ2-2; D is possibly TRBD1 or TRBD2 (6 bases each). The V gene's germline CDR1 is MNHEY and CDR2 SMNVEV (reference sequence). There are 15 residues in the CDR3. Trimming took 6 bases from V and 4 from J, leaving 15 bases between them. CDR3 sequence (DNA): TGTGCCAGCAGGAGAGGGGGGAAAAGCACCGGGGAGCTGTTTTTT. Its translation is CASRRGGKSTGELFF.

This clonotype was observed many times. This chain connects TRBV28 to TRBJ1-1; D might be TRBD1 (6 bases). Between the trimmed V and J ends, which lost 3 bases and 6 bases, there was a span of 11 bases. This CDR3 comprises 13 residues. Germline assignment: CDR1 MDHEN and CDR2 SYDVKM. As DNA, the CDR3 is TGTGCCAGCAGTTTGGCAGGGGCAGCTGAAGCTTTCTTT. Translated: CASSLAGAAEAFF.

V and J are TRBV4-2 and TRBJ2-5; D might be TRBD2 (5 bases). V lost 0 bases to trimming and J lost 4 bases, with 9 bases between them. The germline V gene encodes CDR1 LGHNA and CDR2 YNFKEQ. The CDR3 covers 14 residues. DNA for the CDR3: TGTGCCAGCAGCCAAGATCAACTAGGAGAGACCCAGTACTTC. Its protein is CASSQDQLGETQYF.

This clonotype has a count of ten or more. The chain links TRBV28 to TRBJ2-4, with D perhaps TRBD2 (7 bases). The V end was cut by 6 bases, the J end by 3 bases, with 15 bases between. The CDR3 spans 15 residues. Germline V gene data show CDR1 as MDHEN and CDR2 as SYDVKM. As DNA, the CDR3 is TGTGCCAGCAGATCTGGGGGGGCCGTCAAAAACATTCAGTACTTC. Amino acid sequence: CASRSGGAVKNIQYF. The variable domain in full, with the rest retrieved from reference TRBV28 and TRBJ2-4, is DVKVTQSSRYLVKRTGEKVFLECVQDMDHENMFWYRQDPGLGLRLIYFSYDVKMKEKGDIPEGYSVSREKKERFSLILESASTNQTSMYLCASRSGGAVKNIQYFGAGTRLSVL.

This clonotype was picked up many times. V is TRBV4-1 and J is TRBJ1-1; D possibly corresponds to TRBD1 (6 bases). CDR1 and CDR2 from the germline V gene are MGHRA and YSYEKL. This CDR3 region has 12 residues. The V gene lost 7 bases and the J gene lost 1 base, with 7 bases spanning the gap. The CDR3 spells CASKGGNTEAFF. CDR3 nucleotides: TGCGCCAGCAAGGGGGGGAACACTGAAGCTTTCTTT.

This clonotype was recorded at least ten times. This chain links TRBV12-3 or TRBV12-4 with TRBJ2-3; 8 bases fit TRBD2. Unmatched junction bases numbered 6, after V lost 6 bases and J lost 1 base. The CDR3 extends over 15 amino acids. Written as DNA, the CDR3 is TGTGCCAGCAGCCGAGGACTAGCCGGCACAGATACGCAGTATTTT. It is translated as CASSRGLAGTDTQYF.

This clonotype was detected a few times. The chain recombines TRBV7-9 with TRBJ2-3; 9 nucleotides agree with TRBD2. Germline V gene data show CDR1 as SEHNR and CDR2 as FQNEAQ (reference sequence). This CDR3 spans 15 amino acids. J was trimmed by 1 base and V by 3 bases; bases with no gene match: 2. In DNA form, the CDR3 reads TGTGCCAGCAGCTTGTCTAGCGGGGGCACAGATACGCAGTATTTT. It is translated as CASSLSSGGTDTQYF.

There are many counts of this clonotype. The genes are TRBV5-6 and TRBJ2-5; D gene uncertain. The CDR3 covers 14 residues. The V end was cut by 0 bases, the J end by 3 bases, with 9 bases between. Germline V gives CDR1 SGHDT, CDR2 YYEEEE. Here the CDR3 reads CASSLAQTEETQYF. In DNA form, the CDR3 reads TGTGCCAGCAGCTTGGCGCAGACCGAAGAGACCCAGTACTTC.